A single sample is the source of the 20 T cell receptor beta chains below, sequenced in a study of blood T cell repertoires in COVID-19. Clones were sequenced by immunoSEQ multiplex PCR, and TCRdb holds only the in-frame ones, with some missing. The sample lists around 130,000 clones, roughly 90% occurring once. The sample consisted of peripheral blood. These receptors originate from a man between 65 and 79 years old with active COVID-19.

This chain uses TRBV24-1 with TRBJ2-1, with TRBD1 matching 7 bases. Germline assignment: CDR1 KGHDR and CDR2 SFDVKD. V shed 9 bases and J 10 bases; nucleotides not matched to a gene: 14. This CDR3 contains 14 residues. The CDR3 sequence is CATQDRARSPEQFF. CDR3 in DNA: TGTGCCACCCAAGACAGGGCTAGAAGCCCGGAGCAGTTCTTC.

V usage is TRBV18 and J usage is TRBJ2-3; 12 bases are a match to TRBD2. CDR1 is KGHSH, CDR2 LQKENI, per germline. The CDR3 sequence is 16 residues long. Unmatched junction bases numbered 1, after V lost 3 bases and J lost 0 bases. CDR3 nucleotide sequence: TGTGCCAGCTCACCGGGGACTAGCGGGAGCACAGATACGCAGTATTTT. As protein: CASSPGTSGSTDTQYF.

The chain combines TRBV27 with TRBJ2-3; D is uncertain. Trimming removed 2 bases from V and 0 bases from J, with 3 bases in between. Germline assignment: CDR1 MNHEY and CDR2 SMNVEV (reference sequence). This CDR3 has 13 residues. The CDR3 here is CASSLRSTDTQYF. The DNA of the CDR3 is TGTGCCAGCAGTTTACGGAGCACAGATACGCAGTATTTT.

The V and J genes are TRBV7-2 and TRBJ1-1; D remains ambiguous. The CDR3 covers 13 residues. Per germline, CDR1 SGHTA and CDR2 FQGNSA. V lost 5 bases and J lost 10, with 17 bases in between. Here the CDR3 DNA reads TGTGCCAGCAGCCCGGGAGACTTGTTCGGAGCTTTCTTT. Translation: CASSPGDLFGAFF.

This clone showed up just once. V and J are TRBV30 and TRBJ2-6; TRBD2 agrees at 9 bases. Unmatched junction bases numbered 4, after V lost 2 bases and J lost 2 bases. CDR1 is GTSNPN and CDR2 is SVGIG in the germline V gene (reference sequence). This CDR3 has 16 amino acids. In DNA form, the CDR3 reads TGTGCCTGGAGTAGCGGGGGGCTCCCTGGGGCCAACGTCCTGACTTTC. Its translation is CAWSSGGLPGANVLTF.

The CDR3 sequence is CASSLNAGINEQFF. DNA for the CDR3: TGTGCCAGCAGCTTAAATGCGGGAATCAATGAGCAGTTCTTC. The chain links TRBV7-2 to TRBJ2-1, with a tentative D call TRBD2 (6 bases). The CDR3 extends over 14 amino acids. V dropped 2 bases and J dropped 6 bases, with 11 bases sitting between them. The germline V gene has CDR1 SGHTA and CDR2 FQGNSA.

The chain recombines TRBV19 with TRBJ2-1; 7 bases line up with TRBD2. The CDR3 has 13 residues. Germline V gives CDR1 LNHDA, CDR2 SQIVND (reference sequence). With 9 bases clipped from V and 4 bases from J, the junction kept 6 bases outside the gene matches. The CDR3 loop is CASRDYDYNEQFF. The CDR3 DNA reads as TGTGCCAGCCGGGACTACGATTACAATGAGCAGTTCTTC.

V and J are TRBV19 and TRBJ1-4; D is unclear. Trimming left V 10 bases short and J 8 bases short, with 17 bases between. This CDR3 region has 13 residues. Germline assignment: CDR1 LNHDA and CDR2 SQIVND (reference sequence). CDR3 in DNA: TGTGCCACCACGAGGGCCCCCGGCGAAAAACTGTTTTTT. This encodes CATTRAPGEKLFF.

The chain joins TRBV19 to TRBJ2-2; D is possibly TRBD1 (5 bases). V was cut by 7 bases and J by 0 bases, with 15 bases left in between. The CDR3 length is 16 residues. The germline V gene encodes CDR1 LNHDA and CDR2 SQIVND (reference sequence). The chain's CDR3 is CASTITGIANTGELFF. In nucleotides, the CDR3 is TGTGCCAGTACCATAACAGGTATCGCGAACACCGGGGAGCTGTTTTTT.

This clone was detected only a few times. The rearrangement uses TRBV18 and TRBJ2-1; D gene uncertain. Germline V lookup: CDR1 KGHSH, CDR2 LQKENI. V dropped 5 bases and J dropped 0 bases, with 11 bases sitting between them. This CDR3 contains 15 residues. The CDR3: CASSTLKSSYNEQFF. DNA of the CDR3: TGTGCCAGCTCAACTCTCAAGAGCTCCTACAATGAGCAGTTCTTC. Looking up the rest from reference TRBV18 and TRBJ2-1 gives the full variable domain: NAGVMQNPRHLVRRRGQEARLRCSPMKGHSHVYWYRQLPEEGLKFMVYLQKENIIDESGMPKERFSAEFPKEGPSILRIQQVVRGDSAAYFCASSTLKSSYNEQFFGPGTRLTVL.

V is TRBV6-2 or TRBV6-3 and J is TRBJ1-4; 9 bases are shared with TRBD1. CDR1 and CDR2 (germline): MNHEY, SVGEGT. J gave up 7 bases and V 5 bases, and 5 bases lay outside the gene matches. The CDR3 covers 14 residues. Here the CDR3 DNA reads TGTGCCAGCAGTCGACCGACAGGGGGTGAAAAACTGTTTTTT. Amino acid sequence: CASSRPTGGEKLFF.

This clone is a singleton in its sample. This rearrangement joins TRBV5-1 to TRBJ1-2; TRBD1 aligns across 7 bases. Germline V gene sequence: CDR1 SGHRS, CDR2 YFSETQ. Trimming took 4 bases from V and 5 from J; bases not matched to a gene: 5. This CDR3 comprises 13 residues. As DNA, the CDR3 is TGCGCCAGCAGCCTAGGGGACAGTTATGGCTACACCTTC. It codes for CASSLGDSYGYTF.

V gene TRBV28 combines with J gene TRBJ2-5, with 7 bases that match TRBD2. The CDR3 has 15 amino acids. Germline V gives CDR1 MDHEN, CDR2 SYDVKM. V trimming: 1 base; J trimming: 5 bases; junction bases outside the gene matches: 7. The CDR3 DNA follows: TGTGCCAGCAGTTTATACGACGCGGGAGTGGAGACCCAGTACTTC. It codes for CASSLYDAGVETQYF.

V gene TRBV28 combines with J gene TRBJ1-5; 7 nucleotides match TRBD1. This CDR3 has 15 amino acids. V lost 7 bases and J lost 4; bases outside the gene matches: 10. Germline CDR1 is MDHEN and CDR2 is SYDVKM. In nucleotides, the CDR3 is TGTGCCAGCACCTACAAGACAGGGCTTAATCAGCCCCAGCATTTT. Translating gives CASTYKTGLNQPQHF.

In this sample, this clone turned up once. The chain couples TRBV18 to TRBJ2-3; TRBD2 agrees at 7 bases. CDR3 size: 18 residues. J gave up 4 bases and V 1 base, and 14 bases lay outside the gene matches. Looked up from germline, CDR1 is KGHSH and CDR2 is LQKENI. The CDR3 sequence: CASSPLSLRGGSSDTQYF. CDR3 bases: TGTGCCAGCTCACCACTGAGCTTGAGGGGCGGGAGTTCAGATACGCAGTATTTT.

V usage is TRBV24-1 and J usage is TRBJ2-7, with unresolved D. Germline CDR1 is KGHDR and CDR2 is SFDVKD. The CDR3 totals 12 residues. Trimming cost V 0 bases and J 7 bases, with 6 bases left between them. CDR3 residues: CATSDLDGEQYF. The CDR3 DNA follows: TGTGCCACCAGTGATTTGGACGGGGAGCAGTACTTC.

The V and J genes are TRBV4-2 and TRBJ1-3, with 7 bases aligning to TRBD1. The V gene's germline CDR1 is LGHNA and CDR2 YNFKEQ. CDR3 length: 15 amino acids. Losses at the gene ends were 1 base for V and 2 bases for J; bases not matched to a gene: 2. The CDR3 sequence: CASSQVTGAGNTIYF. As DNA, the CDR3 is TGTGCCAGCAGCCAAGTCACAGGGGCTGGAAACACCATATATTTT.

The chain combines TRBV18 with TRBJ1-4; 9 bases are a match to TRBD1. The CDR3 extends over 16 amino acids. V was pared by 4 bases and J by 3 bases, with 6 bases of the junction left unmatched. Germline lookup yields CDR1 KGHSH and CDR2 LQKENI. CDR3 region: CASSRDRDFPNEKLFF. The CDR3 DNA follows: TGTGCCAGCTCACGGGACAGGGATTTCCCTAATGAAAAACTGTTTTTT.

This clone was observed a few times. The genes are TRBV27 and TRBJ2-7; 7 positions agree with TRBD2. The germline V gene has CDR1 MNHEY and CDR2 SMNVEV (reference sequence). The CDR3 sequence is 16 residues long. V trimming: 6 bases; J trimming: 0 bases; junction bases outside the gene matches: 11. The CDR3 reads CASRPPLAVSSYEQYF. The CDR3, as DNA: TGTGCCAGCAGACCGCCTCTAGCGGTGAGCTCCTACGAGCAGTACTTC.

The J gene is TRBJ2-7, the V gene TRBV10-3; 12 nucleotides agree with TRBD2. Germline V CDR1 and CDR2: ENHRY, SYGVKD. V lost 6 bases to trimming and J lost 4 bases; unmatched junction nucleotides: 13. This CDR3 has 17 residues. CDR3: CAISWTSGKVGSYEQYF. For the CDR3, the DNA is TGTGCCATCAGCTGGACTAGCGGGAAGGTTGGGAGTTACGAGCAGTACTTC.